Listed below are T cell receptor beta chains from one sample, sequenced in a study of shared clonotypes between healthy human individuals. TCRdb's copy holds only in-frame clones and misses some; the assay was immunoSEQ multiplex PCR. This sample has about 2 million clones, with about 95% found just once. Sequencing was carried out using naive CD8+ T cells sorted from blood. Receptors were obtained from a young man in good health. Each CDR3 is given with its conserved first and last residue. The D gene is left open where the match is weak. Only part of the rows carry a size: once, few, many, or a class if the clone is expanded.

TRBJ2-7	NA	TRBV5-4	NA	TGTGCCAGCAGCTTGCAGGGGCTAATCTACGAGCAGTACTTC	CASSLQGLIYEQYF
TRBJ1-3	NA	TRBV11-2	NA	TGTGCCAGCAGCTTGGGACCGAACTCTGGAAACACCATATATTTT	CASSLGPNSGNTIYF
TRBJ2-7	TRBD1	TRBV2	NA	TGTGCCAGCAGTGATTGGGGGACAGGAGCCTACGAGCAGTACTTC	CASSDWGTGAYEQYF
TRBJ1-1	NA	TRBV27	NA	TGTGCCAGCAGTTTAGGTCTGAAAGCTTTCTTT	CASSLGLKAFF
TRBJ1-6	NA	TRBV9	NA	TGTGCCAGCAGCGTAGATTCTCATCCAGGGAGCAATTCACCCCTCCACTTT	CASSVDSHPGSNSPLHF
TRBJ2-1	NA	TRBV5-6	NA	TGTGCCAGCAGCTTGAAGTTCGGGACTCCACACCTGTTCTTC	CASSLKFGTPHLFF
TRBJ1-2	TRBD1	TRBV6-5	NA	TGTGCCAGCAGTTACTCCCAGGGACAGGGTAGAGGCTACACCTTC	CASSYSQGQGRGYTF
TRBJ2-1	NA	TRBV13	NA	TGTGCCAGCAGCAATTCTATGGACCCAATCAACAATGAGCAGTTCTTC	CASSNSMDPINNEQFF
TRBJ2-7	TRBD1	TRBV6-1	once	TGTGCCACCGCTGACAGGGGGCCATACGAGCAGTACTTC	CATADRGPYEQYF
TRBJ2-7	NA	TRBV7-9	NA	TGTGCCAGCAGCTCCACAGGTCTCTACGAGCAGTACTTC	CASSSTGLYEQYF
TRBJ2-5	TRBD1	TRBV7-9	NA	TGTGCCAGCAGCTTAGGACAGGGTGAGGCTTTGGCGGAGACCCAGTACTTC	CASSLGQGEALAETQYF
TRBJ2-7	NA	TRBV11-1	NA	TGTGCCAGCAGCCTCGGAGGATCCACCTACGAGCAGTACTTC	CASSLGGSTYEQYF
TRBJ1-1	TRBD1	TRBV4-1	NA	TGCGCCAGTGGGACAGGGCGGCTCTCAGCTTTCTTT	CASGTGRLSAFF
TRBJ1-1	NA	TRBV18	NA	TGTGCCAGCTCACCACCGCGGGGATACACTGAAGCTTTCTTT	CASSPPRGYTEAFF
TRBJ2-7	NA	TRBV29-1	NA	TGCAGCGTTGAAGATCGCGCAGGGGCGGGCGAGCAGTACTTC	CSVEDRAGAGEQYF
TRBJ2-4	NA	TRBV9	NA	TGTGCCAGCAGCGTAGCGGGAGATGGGGACATTCAGTACTTC	CASSVAGDGDIQYF
TRBJ2-1	NA	TRBV29-1	NA	TGCAGCGTTTTCAGGGACCCCTACAATGAGCAGTTCTTC	CSVFRDPYNEQFF
TRBJ1-5	NA	TRBV12-5	few	TGTGCTCGACGGGGGGGTGGATATCAGCCCCAGCATTTT	CARRGGGYQPQHF
TRBJ2-5	TRBD2	TRBV2	NA	TGTGCCAGCAGTTTACTAGCGGGCGGAGAGACCCAGTACTTC	CASSLLAGGETQYF